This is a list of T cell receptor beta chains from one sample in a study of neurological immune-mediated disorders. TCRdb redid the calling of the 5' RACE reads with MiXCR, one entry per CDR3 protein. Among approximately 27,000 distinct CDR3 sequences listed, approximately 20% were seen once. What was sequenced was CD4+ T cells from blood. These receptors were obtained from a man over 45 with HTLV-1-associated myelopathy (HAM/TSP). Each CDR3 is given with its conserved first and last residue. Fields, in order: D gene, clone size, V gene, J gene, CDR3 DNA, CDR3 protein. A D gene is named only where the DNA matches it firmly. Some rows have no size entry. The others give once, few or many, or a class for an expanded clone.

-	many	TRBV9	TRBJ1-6	TGTGCCAGCAGCGTAGCAGGTGGATTCCCCCTCCACTTT	CASSVAGGFPLHF
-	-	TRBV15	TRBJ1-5	TGTGCCACCATTAGAGAGGGGCGGGGACAGCCCCAGCATTTT	CATIREGRGQPQHF
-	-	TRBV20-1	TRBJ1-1	TGCAGTGCTAGAGGGGTGGCGAACACTGAAGCATCCTTT	CSARGVANTEASF
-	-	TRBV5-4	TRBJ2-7	TGTGCCAGCAGCGCGTCACATGTGGCCGAGCAGTACTTC	CASSASHVAEQYF
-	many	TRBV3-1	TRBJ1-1	TGTGCCAGCAGCCCACAGGGTTATAACACTGAAGCTTTCTTT	CASSPQGYNTEAFF
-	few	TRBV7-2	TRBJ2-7	TGTGCCAGCAGCTTAGAACAGGTTTCCTACGAGCAGTACTTC	CASSLEQVSYEQYF
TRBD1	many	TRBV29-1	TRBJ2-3	TGCAGCGTTGAAGATCGTCTCAGGGGGCAGACAGATACGCAGTATTTT	CSVEDRLRGQTDTQYF
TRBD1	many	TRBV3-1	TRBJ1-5	TGTGCCAGCGCCGGGACAGGCAATCAGCCCCAGCATTTT	CASAGTGNQPQHF
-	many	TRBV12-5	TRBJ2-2	TGTGCTAGTGGACCGGACCAAAGGAGGGAGCTGTTTTTT	CASGPDQRRELFF
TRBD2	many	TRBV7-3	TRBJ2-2	TGTGCCAGCAGCACTCGCGCGGCTAGCGGGAGATCCGGGGAGCTGTTTTTT	CASSTRAASGRSGELFF
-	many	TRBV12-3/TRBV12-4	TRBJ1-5	TGTGCCAGCAGAACCTACAGTACCGGGACGCTAAGGAGGCCCCAGCATTTT	CASRTYSTGTLRRPQHF
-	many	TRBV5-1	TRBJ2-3	TGCGCCAGCAGCTTGGCCCGTGCGGGAAGCACAGATACGCAGTATTTT	CASSLARAGSTDTQYF
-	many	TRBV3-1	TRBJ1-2	TGTGCCAGCACCGAATCAGGGCGAGAGGGTGGCTACACCTTC	CASTESGREGGYTF
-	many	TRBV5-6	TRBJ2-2	TGTGCCAGCAGCTTATGGGGACACAACACCGGGGAGCTGTTTTTT	CASSLWGHNTGELFF
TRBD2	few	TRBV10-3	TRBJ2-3	TGTGCCATTAAAGCGGGAGCTACAGATACGCAGTATTTT	CAIKAGATDTQYF
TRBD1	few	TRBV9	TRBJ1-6	TGTGCCAGCAGCCGCAGACAGGGCAATTCACCCCTCCACTTT	CASSRRQGNSPLHF
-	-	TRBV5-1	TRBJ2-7	TGCGCCAGCAGCCACTTCGCTACCGCCTACGAGCAGTACTTC	CASSHFATAYEQYF
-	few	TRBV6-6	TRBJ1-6	TGTGCCAGCAGTTATAACGGATTGGACAGTTCACCCCTCCACTTT	CASSYNGLDSSPLHF
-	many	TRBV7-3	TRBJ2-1	TGTGCCAGCAGCTTAGACAGCTACAATGAGCAGTTCTTC	CASSLDSYNEQFF
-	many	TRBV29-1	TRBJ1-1	TGCAGCGCTGGGACTTTCCGCGCAAACCCGGAAGCTTTCTTT	CSAGTFRANPEAFF
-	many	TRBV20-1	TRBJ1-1	TGCAGTGCTACCGAGTACACTGAAGCTTTCTTT	CSATEYTEAFF
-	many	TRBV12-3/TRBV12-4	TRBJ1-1	TGTGCCAGCACCGGATACATTAAAATAAGGACTGAAGCTTTCTTT	CASTGYIKIRTEAFF
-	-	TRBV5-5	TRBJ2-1	TGTGCCAGCAGCTTGAGAGGGGACTTCTCCTACAATGAGCAGTTCTTC	CASSLRGDFSYNEQFF
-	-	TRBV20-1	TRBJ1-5	TGCAGTGCTAGGACAGACCGGCTGAATCAGCCCCAGCATTTT	CSARTDRLNQPQHF
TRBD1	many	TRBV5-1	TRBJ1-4	TGCGCCAGCCGACAGGGTGCAACTAATGAAAAACTGTTTTTT	CASRQGATNEKLFF
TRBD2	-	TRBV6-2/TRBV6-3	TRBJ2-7	TGTGCCAGCAGTCGACTAGCTCGAACCTCCGAGCAGTACTTC	CASSRLARTSEQYF
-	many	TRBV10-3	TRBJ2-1	TGTGCCATCGACCAGGGTAATAGCGGAAACAACAATGAGCAGTTCTTC	CAIDQGNSGNNNEQFF
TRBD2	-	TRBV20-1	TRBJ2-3	TGCAGTGCTAACTCACCGGGACTAGCGGGGGCTACGCAGTATTTT	CSANSPGLAGATQYF
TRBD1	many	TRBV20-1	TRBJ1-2	TGCAGTGCTAGTACTAAGGGGACAGGCGGATCGAAACGAACCTCTGGCTACACCTTC	CSASTKGTGGSKRTSGYTF
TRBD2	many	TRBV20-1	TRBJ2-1	TGCAGTGCTAGAGATCTGGCTAGCGGGACGTACAATGAGCAGTTCTTC	CSARDLASGTYNEQFF
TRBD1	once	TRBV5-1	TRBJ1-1	TGCGCCAGCAGCTACTCTGACAGGGAGGGAGCTTTCTTT	CASSYSDREGAFF
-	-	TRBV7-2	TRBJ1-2	TGTGCCAGCAGCTTAGGCGTGGGGGCGAATGGCTACACCTTC	CASSLGVGANGYTF
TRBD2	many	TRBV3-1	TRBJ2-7	TGTGCCAGCAGCCACCCCCCGGGACTAGCGGGAGGGCCCTACGAGCAGTACTTC	CASSHPPGLAGGPYEQYF
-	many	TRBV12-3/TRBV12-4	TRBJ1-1	TGTGCCAGCAGTTTAGGAGGAATGAACACTGAAGCTTTCTTT	CASSLGGMNTEAFF
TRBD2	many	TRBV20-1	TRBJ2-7	TGCAGTGCTTACGAACGGGGGGCTAGCGGGAGTTACGAGCAGTACTTC	CSAYERGASGSYEQYF
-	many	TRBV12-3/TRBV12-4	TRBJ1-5	TGTGCCAGCAGCGAGGGGTTGAAGGCCACCGTGCCCCAGCATTTT	CASSEGLKATVPQHF
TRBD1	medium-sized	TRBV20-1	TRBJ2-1	TGCAGTGCTCCTCGAGGGGGCGTAAAAAGGGAGCAGTTCTTC	CSAPRGGVKREQFF
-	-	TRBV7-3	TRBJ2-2	TGTACAAGCAGCCTTATAGCTGGACAGAACACCGGGGAGCCGTTTTTT	CTSSLIAGQNTGEPFF
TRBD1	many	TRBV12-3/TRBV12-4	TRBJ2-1	TGTGCCAGCAGTCCCAGGGGGCCCAAATACAATGAGCAGTTCTTC	CASSPRGPKYNEQFF